These T cell receptor beta chains were read from a single sample in a study of immune heterogeneity within non-small cell lung tumors. Each CDR3 protein is one row after TCRdb ran MiXCR on the multiplex PCR reads. The repertoire consists of about 1,900 distinct CDR3 sequences, with about 22% occurring once and the leading ten covering approximately 8.9%. Sequencing was carried out using lung tumor tissue. Receptors were obtained from a woman aged 50 to 60 with non-small cell lung cancer. Both conserved end residues are part of each CDR3. Each record gives: clone size, V gene, D gene, CDR3 length, J gene, CDR3 DNA, CDR3 protein. The D gene is left open where the match is weak. Some rows mark clone size as missing; the rest say once, few, many or name a class of expanded clone.

>few|TRBV19|TRBD2|16|TRBJ2-2
TGTGCCAGTAGTCTCACTAGCGGGAGGGCCTTCGGGGAGCTGTTTTTT
CASSLTSGRAFGELFF
>medium-sized|TRBV5-1|NA|14|TRBJ1-2
TGCGCCAGCAGCTTCAGCCCGACGGACTATGGCTACACCTTC
CASSFSPTDYGYTF
>medium-sized|TRBV15|TRBD2|15|TRBJ2-1
TGTGCCACCAGCAGAGAAGGGACTAGCGAGAATGAGCAGTTCTTC
CATSREGTSENEQFF
>few|TRBV7-2|NA|13|TRBJ1-2
TGTGCCAGCAGCTTACCGGTACAGTTTGGCTACACCTTC
CASSLPVQFGYTF
>NA|TRBV20-1|NA|15|TRBJ2-7
TGCAGTGCTAGAGCTCGGCCAGGCGGCCTATACGAGCAGTACTTC
CSARARPGGLYEQYF
>NA|TRBV5-6|TRBD2|17|TRBJ2-2
TGTGCCAGCAGGCGGCTATTGGCGGGGGGGCGAACCGGGGAGCTGTTTTTT
CASRRLLAGGRTGELFF
>large|TRBV15|NA|16|TRBJ1-4
TGTGCCACCAGCAGAGATGAGGTGGCGAGGAATGAAAAACTGTTTTTT
CATSRDEVARNEKLFF
>medium-sized|TRBV12-5|NA|10|TRBJ2-3
TGTGCTAGTGGGCCAGATACGCAGTATTTT
CASGPDTQYF
>NA|TRBV25-1|TRBD1|15|TRBJ1-1
TGTGCCAGCAGTGAGAGGACAGGGATGAACACTGAAGCTTTCTTT
CASSERTGMNTEAFF
>medium-sized|TRBV2|NA|12|TRBJ1-2
TGTGCCAGCAGTGAACCTAGGGGGGGCTACACCTTC
CASSEPRGGYTF
>large|TRBV2|NA|15|TRBJ2-7
TGTGCCAGCAGTGCCGGAGCACAGGGCTACTACGAGCAGTACTTC
CASSAGAQGYYEQYF
>large|TRBV6-1|NA|15|TRBJ1-3
TGTGCCAGCACCCTTTCCGCCTCCTCTGGAAACACCATATATTTT
CASTLSASSGNTIYF
>large|TRBV28|NA|13|TRBJ2-2
TGTGCCAGCAAGAGGTACAACACCGGGGAGCTGTTTTTT
CASKRYNTGELFF
>NA|TRBV10-3|NA|14|TRBJ2-7
TGTGCCATCAGGGGCGGAGCGAGCTCCTACGAGCAGTACTTC
CAIRGGASSYEQYF
>large|TRBV5-5|NA|16|TRBJ2-3
TGTGCCAGCAGCCCTAGGTGGTCAGCAAGCACAGATACGCAGTATTTT
CASSPRWSASTDTQYF
>NA|TRBV6-1|NA|13|TRBJ2-5
TGTGCCAGCAGTGCGGGGGAGGGGGTGGCCCAGTACTTC
CASSAGEGVAQYF
>NA|TRBV29-1|NA|11|TRBJ1-2
TGCAGCGGGGCTGAGATGGGTGGCTACACCTTC
CSGAEMGGYTF
>NA|TRBV2|TRBD2|12|TRBJ2-5
TGTGCCAGCGACTCGGGAGGAGAGACCCAGTACTTC
CASDSGGETQYF
>NA|TRBV20-1|TRBD2|15|TRBJ2-3
TGCAGTGCGGAGGGACTAGCGGAGATCACAGATACGCAGTATTTT
CSAEGLAEITDTQYF
>few|TRBV24-1|TRBD2|16|TRBJ2-1
TGTGCCACCAGTGATCCTGGTAGCGGGAGTGTAAATGAGCAGTTCTTC
CATSDPGSGSVNEQFF
>medium-sized|TRBV7-2|NA|14|TRBJ2-5
TGTGCCAGCAGCTTATTAAAGGGTTGGGAGACCCAGTACTTC
CASSLLKGWETQYF
>large|TRBV7-9|NA|16|TRBJ2-7
TGTGCCAGCAGCTTCGTCGATGGGACAAGCTCCTACGAGCAGTACTTC
CASSFVDGTSSYEQYF
>NA|TRBV3-1|NA|15|TRBJ2-6
TGTGCCAGCAGCCAAGCGTGGACTGGGGCCAACGTCCTGACTTTC
CASSQAWTGANVLTF
>medium-sized|TRBV20-1|TRBD2|15|TRBJ2-1
TGCAGTGCCAGACCCAAGCGGGGGGTTTACAATGAGCAGTTCTTC
CSARPKRGVYNEQFF
>few|TRBV20-1|NA|13|TRBJ1-1
TGCAGTGCTAGACGGGGGAGGATCACTGAAGCTTTCTTT
CSARRGRITEAFF
>large|TRBV2|TRBD2|12|TRBJ2-7
TGTGCCAGCGGGGAGGGTACCTACGAGCAGTACTTC
CASGEGTYEQYF
>NA|TRBV27|TRBD1|14|TRBJ2-7
TGTGCCAGCAGTGGGGACAGCTTTGGGTACGAGCAGTACTTC
CASSGDSFGYEQYF
>large|TRBV6-1|NA|17|TRBJ1-5
TGTGCCAGCAGTGAAGTTGGGTTGGCAGGGGAAAATCAGCCCCAGCATTTT
CASSEVGLAGENQPQHF
>few|TRBV4-1|NA|17|TRBJ2-3
TGCGCCAGCAGCCAGGGCGGGGCGGGGAGACACACAGATACGCAGTATTTT
CASSQGGAGRHTDTQYF